The subject of this entry is one TCR beta chain. This entry belongs to a study of blood T cell repertoires in COVID-19. Across the whole study: Samples taken during acute and convalescent COVID-19 were collected in the United States, Italy and Spain. Sample material is recorded as cDNA or gDNA derived from T cells, B-cell-depleted T cells, or PBMCs.

The CDR3 totals 15 residues. V lost 4 bases to trimming and J lost 1 base; unmatched junction nucleotides: 6. Germline CDR1 SGHRS, CDR2 YFSETQ. Authors' methods: By means of reference gene primer amplification, nucleated cell counts were estimated. The repertoire was sequenced with immunoSEQ multiplex PCR; TCRdb's copy has only in-frame clones and lacks some. Clone size and the V and J calls come from that table; the DNA yielded D and trimming. The sample shows 200,000 to 250,000 clones, about 80% of them seen only once. The sequenced sample was peripheral blood. The TCR sequence derives from a man younger than 45 who had recovered from COVID-19. V gene TRBV5-1 combines with J gene TRBJ1-1, with 8 bases fitting TRBD1. CDR3 bases: TGCGCCAGCAGCCGTAATGGACAGGGGAACACTGAAGCTTTCTTT. Translating gives CASSRNGQGNTEAFF.